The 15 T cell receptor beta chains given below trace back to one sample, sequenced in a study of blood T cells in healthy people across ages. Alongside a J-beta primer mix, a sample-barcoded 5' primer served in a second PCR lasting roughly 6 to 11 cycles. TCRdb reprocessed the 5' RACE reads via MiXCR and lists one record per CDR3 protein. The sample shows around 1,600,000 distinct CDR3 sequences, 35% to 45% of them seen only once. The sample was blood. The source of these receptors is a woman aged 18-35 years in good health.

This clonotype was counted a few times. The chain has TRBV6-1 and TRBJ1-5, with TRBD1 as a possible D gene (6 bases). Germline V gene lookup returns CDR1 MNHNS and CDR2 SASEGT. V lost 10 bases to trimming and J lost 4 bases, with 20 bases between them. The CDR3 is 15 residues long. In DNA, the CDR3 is TGTGCCACCCACTGGGGACACCTGTGGAATCAGCCCCAGCATTTT. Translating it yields CATHWGHLWNQPQHF.

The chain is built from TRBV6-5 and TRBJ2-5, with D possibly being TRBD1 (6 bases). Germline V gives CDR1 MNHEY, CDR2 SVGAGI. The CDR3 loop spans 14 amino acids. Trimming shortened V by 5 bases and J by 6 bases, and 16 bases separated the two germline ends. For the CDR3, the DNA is TGTGCCAGCAGTCTGGACAGAGTTTCCAAGACCCAGTACTTC. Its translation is CASSLDRVSKTQYF.

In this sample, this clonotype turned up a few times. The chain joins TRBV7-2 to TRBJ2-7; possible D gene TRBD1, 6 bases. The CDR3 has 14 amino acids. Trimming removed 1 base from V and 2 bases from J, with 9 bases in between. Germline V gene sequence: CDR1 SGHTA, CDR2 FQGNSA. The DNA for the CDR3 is TGTGCCAGCAGCTTAGAAGGGACACCCTACGAGCAGTACTTC. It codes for CASSLEGTPYEQYF.

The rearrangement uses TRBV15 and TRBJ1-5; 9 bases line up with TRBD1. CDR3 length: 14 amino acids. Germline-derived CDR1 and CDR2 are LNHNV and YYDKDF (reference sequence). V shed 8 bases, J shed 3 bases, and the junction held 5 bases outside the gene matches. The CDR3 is CATSGQGVNQPQHF. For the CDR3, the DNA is TGTGCCACCTCGGGACAGGGAGTCAATCAGCCCCAGCATTTT.

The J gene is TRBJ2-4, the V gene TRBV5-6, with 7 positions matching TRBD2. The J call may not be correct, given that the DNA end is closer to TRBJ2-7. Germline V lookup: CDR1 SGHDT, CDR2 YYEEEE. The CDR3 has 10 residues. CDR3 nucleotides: TGTGCCCTAGGGGAGGGCGAGCAGTACTTC. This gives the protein CALGEGEQYF.

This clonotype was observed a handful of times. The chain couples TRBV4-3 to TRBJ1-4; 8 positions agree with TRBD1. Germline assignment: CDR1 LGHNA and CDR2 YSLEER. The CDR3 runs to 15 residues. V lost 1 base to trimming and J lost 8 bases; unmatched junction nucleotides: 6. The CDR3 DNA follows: TGCGCCAGCAGCCAAGCGGACAGGGCTGGGGAAAAACTGTTTTTT. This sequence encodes CASSQADRAGEKLFF.

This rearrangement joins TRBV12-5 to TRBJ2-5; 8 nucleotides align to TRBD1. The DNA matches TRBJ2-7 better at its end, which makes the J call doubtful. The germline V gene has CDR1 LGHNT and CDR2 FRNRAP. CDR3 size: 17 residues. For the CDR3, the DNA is TGTGCTAGTGGTTTGCCACTGAGCGGACAGGGAACCCACGAGCAGTACTTC. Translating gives CASGLPLSGQGTHEQYF.

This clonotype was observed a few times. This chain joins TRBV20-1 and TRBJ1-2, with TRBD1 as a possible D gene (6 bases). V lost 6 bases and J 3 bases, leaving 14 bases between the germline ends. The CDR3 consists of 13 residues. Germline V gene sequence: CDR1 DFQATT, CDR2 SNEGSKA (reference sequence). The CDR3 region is CSASRDKDYGYTF. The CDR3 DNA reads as TGCAGTGCGTCCCGGGACAAAGACTATGGCTACACCTTC.

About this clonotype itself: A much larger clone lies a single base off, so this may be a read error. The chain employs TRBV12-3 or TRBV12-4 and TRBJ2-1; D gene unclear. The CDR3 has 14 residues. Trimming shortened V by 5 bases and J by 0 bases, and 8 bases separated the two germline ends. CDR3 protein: CASSVLNSYNEQFF. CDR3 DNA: TGTGCCAGCAGTGTACTAAACTCCTACAATGAGCAGTTCTTC.

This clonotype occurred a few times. Written as DNA, the CDR3 is TGCAGTGCTAGAGACCGCCTTCGACCCGATTACGAGCAGTACTTC. This sequence encodes CSARDRLRPDYEQYF. V is TRBV20-1 and J is TRBJ2-7; D not resolved. Germline V CDR1 and CDR2: DFQATT, SNEGSKA (reference sequence). This CDR3 contains 15 residues. Trimming removed 0 bases at V and 4 bases at J, with 16 bases between.

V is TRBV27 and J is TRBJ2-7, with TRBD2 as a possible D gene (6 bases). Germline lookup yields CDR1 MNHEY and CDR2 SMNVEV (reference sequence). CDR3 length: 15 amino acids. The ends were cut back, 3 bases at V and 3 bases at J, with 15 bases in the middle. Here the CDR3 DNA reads TGTGCCAGCAGTTTCTCCGGGACTCCCTTCTACGAGCAGTACTTC. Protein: CASSFSGTPFYEQYF.

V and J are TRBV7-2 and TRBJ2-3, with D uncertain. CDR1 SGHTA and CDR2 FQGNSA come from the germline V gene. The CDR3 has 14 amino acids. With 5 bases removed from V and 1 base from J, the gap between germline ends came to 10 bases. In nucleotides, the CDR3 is TGTGCCAGCAGCCCGACGACGCGCACAGATACGCAGTATTTT. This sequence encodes CASSPTTRTDTQYF.

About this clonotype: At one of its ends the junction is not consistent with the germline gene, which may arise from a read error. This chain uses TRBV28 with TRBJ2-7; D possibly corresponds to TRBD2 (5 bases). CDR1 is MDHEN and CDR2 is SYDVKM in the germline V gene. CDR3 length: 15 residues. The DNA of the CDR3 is TGTGCCAGCAGTTTAACGGGGTTAGGGTCCTACGGGCAGTACTTC. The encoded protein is CASSLTGLGSYGQYF.

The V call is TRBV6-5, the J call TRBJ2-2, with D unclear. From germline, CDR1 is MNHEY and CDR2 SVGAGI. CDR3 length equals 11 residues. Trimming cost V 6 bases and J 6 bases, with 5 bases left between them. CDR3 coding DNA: TGTGCCAGCAGATCCGCCGGGGAGCTGTTTTTT. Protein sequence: CASRSAGELFF.

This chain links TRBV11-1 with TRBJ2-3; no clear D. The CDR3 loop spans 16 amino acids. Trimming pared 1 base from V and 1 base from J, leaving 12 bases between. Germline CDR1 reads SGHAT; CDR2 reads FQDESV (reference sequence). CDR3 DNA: TGTGCCAGCAGCTTAGGGCTGAGATTTGGCACAGATACGCAGTATTTT. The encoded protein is CASSLGLRFGTDTQYF. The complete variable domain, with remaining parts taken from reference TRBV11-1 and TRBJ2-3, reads EAEVAQSPRYKITEKSQAVAFWCDPISGHATLYWYRQILGQGPELLVQFQDESVVDDSQLPKDRFSAERLKGVDSTLKIQPAELGDSAMYLCASSLGLRFGTDTQYFGPGTRLTVL.